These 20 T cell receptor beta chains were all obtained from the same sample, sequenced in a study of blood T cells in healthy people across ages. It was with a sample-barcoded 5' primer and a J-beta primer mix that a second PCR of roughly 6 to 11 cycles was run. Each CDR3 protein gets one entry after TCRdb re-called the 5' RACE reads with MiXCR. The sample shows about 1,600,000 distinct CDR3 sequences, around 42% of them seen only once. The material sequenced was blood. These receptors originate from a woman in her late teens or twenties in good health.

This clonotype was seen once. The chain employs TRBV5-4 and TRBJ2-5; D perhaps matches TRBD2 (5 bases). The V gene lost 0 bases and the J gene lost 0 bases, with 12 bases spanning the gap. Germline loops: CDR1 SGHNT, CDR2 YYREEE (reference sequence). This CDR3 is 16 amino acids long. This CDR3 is CASSLVGGPDQETQYF. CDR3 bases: TGTGCCAGCAGCTTGGTTGGCGGGCCGGACCAAGAGACCCAGTACTTC. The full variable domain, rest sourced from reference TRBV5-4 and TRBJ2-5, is ETGVTQSPTHLIKTRGQQVTLRCSSQSGHNTVSWYQQALGQGPQFIFQYYREEENGRGNFPPRFSGLQFPNYSSELNVNALELDDSALYLCASSLVGGPDQETQYFGPGTRLLVL.

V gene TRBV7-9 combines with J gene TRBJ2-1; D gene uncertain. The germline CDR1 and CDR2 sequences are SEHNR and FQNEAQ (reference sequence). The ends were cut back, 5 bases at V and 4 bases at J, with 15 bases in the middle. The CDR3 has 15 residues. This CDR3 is CASSPRRVGYNEQFF. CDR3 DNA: TGTGCCAGCAGCCCCCGCCGGGTAGGGTACAATGAGCAGTTCTTC. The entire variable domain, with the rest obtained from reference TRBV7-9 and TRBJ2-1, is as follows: DTGVSQNPRHKITKRGQNVTFRCDPISEHNRLYWYRQTLGQGPEFLTYFQNEAQLEKSRLLSDRFSAERPKGSFSTLEIQRTEQGDSAMYLCASSPRRVGYNEQFFGPGTRLTVL.

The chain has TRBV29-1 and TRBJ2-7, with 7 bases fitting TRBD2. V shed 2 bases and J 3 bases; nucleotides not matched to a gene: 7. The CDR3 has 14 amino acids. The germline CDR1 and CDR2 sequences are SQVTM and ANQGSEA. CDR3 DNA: TGCAGCGTTGAATCGGCGGGGGAGAGCTACGAGCAGTACTTC. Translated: CSVESAGESYEQYF.

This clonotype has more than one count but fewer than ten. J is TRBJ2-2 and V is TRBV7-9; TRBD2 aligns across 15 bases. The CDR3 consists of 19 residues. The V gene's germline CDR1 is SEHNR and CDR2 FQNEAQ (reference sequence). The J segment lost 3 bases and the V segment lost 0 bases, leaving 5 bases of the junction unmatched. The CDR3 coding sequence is TGTGCCAGCAGCTTAGCGGGGACTAGCGGGAGGACCTACACCGGGGAGCTGTTTTTT. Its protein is CASSLAGTSGRTYTGELFF.

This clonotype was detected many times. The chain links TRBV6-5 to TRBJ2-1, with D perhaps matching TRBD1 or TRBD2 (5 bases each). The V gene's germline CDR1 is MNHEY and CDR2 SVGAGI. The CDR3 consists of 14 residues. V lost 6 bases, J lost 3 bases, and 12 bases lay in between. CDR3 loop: CASSLGTNYNEQFF. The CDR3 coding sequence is TGTGCCAGCAGCCTAGGGACCAACTACAATGAGCAGTTCTTC.

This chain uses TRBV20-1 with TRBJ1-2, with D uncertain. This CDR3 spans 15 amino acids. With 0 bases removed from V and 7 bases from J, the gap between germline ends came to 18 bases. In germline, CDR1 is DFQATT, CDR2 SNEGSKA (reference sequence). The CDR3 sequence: CSARDASSVGGGYTF. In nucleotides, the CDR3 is TGCAGTGCTAGAGATGCAAGCTCAGTCGGTGGTGGCTACACCTTC.

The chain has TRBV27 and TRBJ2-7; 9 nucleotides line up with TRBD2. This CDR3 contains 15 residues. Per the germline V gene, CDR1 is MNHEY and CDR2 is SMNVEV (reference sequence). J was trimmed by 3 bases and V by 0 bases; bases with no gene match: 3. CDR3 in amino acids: CASSLSAGGGYEQYF. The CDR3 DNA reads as TGTGCCAGCAGTTTATCGGCGGGAGGGGGCTACGAGCAGTACTTC.

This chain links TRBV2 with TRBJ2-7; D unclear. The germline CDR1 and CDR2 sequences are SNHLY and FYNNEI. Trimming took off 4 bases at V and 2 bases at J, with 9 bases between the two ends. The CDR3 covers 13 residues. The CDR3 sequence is CASSGGSTYEQYF. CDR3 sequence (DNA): TGTGCCAGCAGTGGAGGCAGTACCTACGAGCAGTACTTC.

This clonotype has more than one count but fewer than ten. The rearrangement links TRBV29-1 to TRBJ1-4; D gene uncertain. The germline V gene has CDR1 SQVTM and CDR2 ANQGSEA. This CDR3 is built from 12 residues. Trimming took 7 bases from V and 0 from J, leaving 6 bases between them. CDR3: CSAWTTNEKLFF. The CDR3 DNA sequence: TGCAGCGCGTGGACAACTAATGAAAAACTGTTTTTT.

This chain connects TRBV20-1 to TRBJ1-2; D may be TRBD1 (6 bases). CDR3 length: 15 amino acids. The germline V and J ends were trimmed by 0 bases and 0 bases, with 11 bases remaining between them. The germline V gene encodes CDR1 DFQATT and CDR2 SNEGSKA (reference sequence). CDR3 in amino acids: CSARDLDSTNYGYTF. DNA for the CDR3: TGCAGTGCTAGAGATCTGGACAGCACTAACTATGGCTACACCTTC.

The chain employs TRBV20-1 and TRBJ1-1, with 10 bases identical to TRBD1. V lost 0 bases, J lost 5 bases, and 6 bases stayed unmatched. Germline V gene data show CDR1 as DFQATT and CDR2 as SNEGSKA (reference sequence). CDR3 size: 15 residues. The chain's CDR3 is CSARDRTGGLTEAFF. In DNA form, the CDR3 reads TGCAGTGCTAGAGATCGGACAGGGGGATTGACTGAAGCTTTCTTT.

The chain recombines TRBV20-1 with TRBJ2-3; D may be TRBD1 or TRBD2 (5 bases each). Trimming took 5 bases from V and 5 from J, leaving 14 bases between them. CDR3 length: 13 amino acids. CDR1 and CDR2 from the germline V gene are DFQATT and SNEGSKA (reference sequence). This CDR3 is CSAQRGFQDTQYF. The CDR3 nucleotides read TGCAGTGCTCAGAGGGGATTTCAAGATACGCAGTATTTT.

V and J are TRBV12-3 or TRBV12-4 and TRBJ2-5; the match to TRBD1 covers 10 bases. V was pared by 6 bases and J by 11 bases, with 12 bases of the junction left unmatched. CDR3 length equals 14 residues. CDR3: CASRGTGVVNEQYF. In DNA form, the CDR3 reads TGTGCCAGCAGAGGGACAGGGGTGGTCAATGAGCAGTACTTC.

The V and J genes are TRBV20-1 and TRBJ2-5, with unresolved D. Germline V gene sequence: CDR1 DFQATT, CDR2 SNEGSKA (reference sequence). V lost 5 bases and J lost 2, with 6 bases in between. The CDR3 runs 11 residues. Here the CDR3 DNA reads TGCAGTGCTGACACTCAAGAGACCCAGTACTTC. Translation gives CSADTQETQYF.

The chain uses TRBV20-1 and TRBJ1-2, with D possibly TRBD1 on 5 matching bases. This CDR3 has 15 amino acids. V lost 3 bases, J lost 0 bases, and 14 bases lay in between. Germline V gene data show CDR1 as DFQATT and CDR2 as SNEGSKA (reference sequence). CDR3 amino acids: CSASQGGRSNYGYTF. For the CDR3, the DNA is TGCAGTGCTAGCCAGGGCGGTAGGTCTAACTATGGCTACACCTTC.

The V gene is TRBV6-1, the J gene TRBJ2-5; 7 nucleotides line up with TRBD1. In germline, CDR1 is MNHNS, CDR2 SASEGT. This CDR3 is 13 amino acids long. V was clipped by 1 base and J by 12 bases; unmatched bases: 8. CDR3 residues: CASSEVRDSLEYF. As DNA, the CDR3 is TGTGCCAGCAGTGAAGTCCGGGACAGCCTCGAGTACTTC.

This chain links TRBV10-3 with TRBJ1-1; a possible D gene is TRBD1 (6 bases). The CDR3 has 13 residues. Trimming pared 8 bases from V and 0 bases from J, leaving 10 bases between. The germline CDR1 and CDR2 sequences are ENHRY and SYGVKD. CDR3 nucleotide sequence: TGTGCCATCGAGGACAGCATGAACACTGAAGCTTTCTTT. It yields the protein CAIEDSMNTEAFF.

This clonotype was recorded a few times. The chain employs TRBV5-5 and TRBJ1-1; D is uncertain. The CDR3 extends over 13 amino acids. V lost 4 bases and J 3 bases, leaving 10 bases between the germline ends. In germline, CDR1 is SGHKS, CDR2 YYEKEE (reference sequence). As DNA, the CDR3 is TGTGCCAGCAGCGGGCTATGGGACACTGAAGCTTTCTTT. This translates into CASSGLWDTEAFF.

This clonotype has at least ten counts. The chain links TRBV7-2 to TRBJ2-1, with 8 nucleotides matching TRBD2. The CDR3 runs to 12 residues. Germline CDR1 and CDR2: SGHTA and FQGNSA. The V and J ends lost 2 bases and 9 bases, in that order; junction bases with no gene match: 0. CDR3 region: CASSLREGEQFF. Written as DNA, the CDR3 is TGTGCCAGCAGCTTACGGGAGGGTGAGCAGTTCTTC.

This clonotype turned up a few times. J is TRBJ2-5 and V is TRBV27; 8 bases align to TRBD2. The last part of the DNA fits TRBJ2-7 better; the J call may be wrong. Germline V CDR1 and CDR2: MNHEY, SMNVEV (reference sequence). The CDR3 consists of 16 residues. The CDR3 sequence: CASSLWPAGALNEQYF. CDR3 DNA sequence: TGTGCCAGCAGTTTATGGCCAGCGGGAGCTCTAAACGAGCAGTACTTC.